Below, 18 T cell receptor beta chains from the same sample are listed, as sequenced in a study of resident and recirculating memory T cells in vitiligo. Sequencing used immunoSEQ multiplex PCR; TCRdb keeps in-frame clones, though not all of them. The sample records fewer than 80,000 clones, roughly 90% being singletons. Sequencing was carried out using blood. The receptors were sampled from a male donor with vitiligo.

This clone was recorded only once. The chain combines TRBV7-9 with TRBJ2-7; 7 bases line up with TRBD1. V was pared by 4 bases and J by 0 bases, with 3 bases of the junction left unmatched. Per germline, CDR1 SEHNR and CDR2 FQNEAQ (reference sequence). CDR3 length: 14 residues. DNA of the CDR3: TGTGCCAGCAGCTGGACAGGCAGCTCCTACGAGCAGTACTTC. The encoded protein is CASSWTGSSYEQYF.

The V and J genes are TRBV18 and TRBJ1-3; D perhaps matches TRBD1 (5 bases). This CDR3 comprises 17 residues. The germline V gene encodes CDR1 KGHSH and CDR2 LQKENI. V lost 3 bases and J 0 bases, leaving 15 bases between the germline ends. This CDR3 reads CASSPNSDILSGNTIYF. The DNA for the CDR3 is TGTGCCAGCTCACCTAATTCGGACATACTCTCTGGAAACACCATATATTTT.

The chain couples TRBV7-2 to TRBJ2-1, with unresolved D. The length of the CDR3 is 15 residues. Germline loops: CDR1 SGHTA, CDR2 FQGNSA. The germline V and J ends were trimmed by 0 bases and 1 base, with 7 bases remaining between them. The CDR3 spells CASSLATLSYNEQFF. In nucleotides, the CDR3 is TGTGCCAGCAGCTTAGCCACACTATCCTACAATGAGCAGTTCTTC.

The chain recombines TRBV5-4 with TRBJ1-5; D ambiguous. Trimming took off 0 bases at V and 0 bases at J, with 10 bases between the two ends. CDR3 size: 16 residues. Germline CDR1 SGHNT, CDR2 YYREEE (reference sequence). In DNA form, the CDR3 reads TGTGCCAGCAGCTTGGCCGCGGGGATTAGCAATCAGCCCCAGCATTTT. Its translation: CASSLAAGISNQPQHF.

V and J are TRBV28 and TRBJ1-2; D not certain. V lost 1 base and J lost 7, with 19 bases in between. The length of the CDR3 is 16 residues. Germline V gene data show CDR1 as MDHEN and CDR2 as SYDVKM. The CDR3 protein is CASSLSARPRFGGYTF. The CDR3 coding sequence is TGTGCCAGCAGTTTATCCGCCAGGCCCCGGTTTGGTGGCTACACCTTC.

V is TRBV6-6 and J is TRBJ2-5; a weak D match, TRBD2 (6 bases). The CDR3 sequence is 13 residues long. CDR1 is MNHNY, CDR2 SVGAGI, per germline (reference sequence). V was cut by 2 bases and J by 3 bases, with 7 bases left in between. The CDR3 spells CASSYGGKETQYF. In nucleotides, the CDR3 is TGTGCCAGCAGTTACGGCGGGAAAGAGACCCAGTACTTC.

The genes are TRBV11-3 and TRBJ2-7, with 8 bases matching TRBD1. This CDR3 comprises 13 residues. J gave up 5 bases and V 5 bases, and 5 bases lay outside the gene matches. Germline CDR1 reads SGHNT; CDR2 reads YENEEA. The DNA for the CDR3 is TGTGCCAGCAGCCTCGGACAGGGTGACGAGCAGTACTTC. Its translation is CASSLGQGDEQYF.

The chain joins TRBV28 to TRBJ2-3; 10 bases are shared with TRBD2. The CDR3 is 14 residues long. V dropped 6 bases and J dropped 5; count of bases not matched to a gene: 5. Germline CDR1 MDHEN, CDR2 SYDVKM. In nucleotides, the CDR3 is TGTGCCAGCAGCTGGGGACTAGCGCGAGATACGCAGTATTTT. Translation: CASSWGLARDTQYF.

To note about this clone: Because it lacks the conserved phenylalanine or tryptophan at the end, this CDR3 is likely a read error. Because the CDR3's place on the DNA is in doubt, the DNA is left out and the CDR3 is given as listed by TCRdb. The chain is built from TRBV5-1 and TRBJ1-3. CDR1 is SGHRS, CDR2 YFSETQ, per germline. From its first to its last residue, the CDR3 has 8 amino acids. CDR3 sequence reads: CASSLEGV.

The gene calls are TRBV27 and TRBJ1-5, with 10 bases matching TRBD1. Germline CDR1 is MNHEY and CDR2 is SMNVEV (reference sequence). The J segment lost 4 bases and the V segment lost 2 bases, leaving 2 bases of the junction unmatched. The CDR3 contains 15 residues. The DNA of the CDR3 is TGTGCCAGCAGTTTAGTGGGACAGGGGAATCAGCCCCAGCATTTT. It specifies CASSLVGQGNQPQHF.

This clone has at least ten counts. The rearrangement links TRBV29-1 to TRBJ2-7, with 7 bases lining up with TRBD1. V lost 4 bases and J lost 7; bases outside the gene matches: 10. The CDR3 covers 13 residues. Germline V lookup: CDR1 SQVTM, CDR2 ANQGSEA. This chain's CDR3 is CSVVAQGVGEQYF. As DNA, the CDR3 is TGCAGCGTTGTGGCCCAGGGGGTTGGTGAGCAGTACTTC.

About this clone itself: The sample carries other DNA sequences with the same CDR3. This chain links TRBV5-1 with TRBJ1-1; unclear D gene. CDR1 SGHRS and CDR2 YFSETQ come from the germline V gene. V dropped 0 bases and J dropped 3 bases, with 6 bases sitting between them. This CDR3 spans 13 amino acids. CDR3 amino acids: CASSLVGDTEAFF. In DNA form, the CDR3 reads TGCGCCAGCAGCTTGGTCGGAGACACTGAAGCTTTCTTT.

This clone was counted once. The chain combines TRBV9 with TRBJ2-3; 15 bases map to TRBD2. Trimming cost V 3 bases and J 2 bases; bases outside gene matches: 4. Looked up from germline, CDR1 is SGDLS and CDR2 is YYNGEE. The CDR3 is made up of 17 amino acids. For the CDR3, the DNA is TGTGCCAGCAGCGGAGGACTAGCGGGGGGGCCCACAGATACGCAGTATTTT. This translates into CASSGGLAGGPTDTQYF.

For the CDR3, the DNA is TGTGCCAGCAGCCAGGCTGTTGACCCCTTATATGCCGAGACATATGGCTACACCTTC. Protein: CASSQAVDPLYAETYGYTF. V gene TRBV4-2 combines with J gene TRBJ1-2, with D unclear. The V gene lost 3 bases and the J gene lost 5 bases, with 28 bases spanning the gap. Germline V gene data show CDR1 as LGHNA and CDR2 as YNFKEQ. The CDR3 contains 19 residues.

This clone has a single count. The V gene is TRBV5-1, the J gene TRBJ1-1; TRBD1 matches at 9 bases. Trimming cost V 4 bases and J 7 bases; bases outside gene matches: 5. The CDR3 loop spans 13 amino acids. Germline V lookup: CDR1 SGHRS, CDR2 YFSETQ. The CDR3 region is CASSRDREVEAFF. CDR3 in DNA: TGCGCCAGCAGCCGGGACAGGGAAGTTGAAGCTTTCTTT.

The chain is built from TRBV25-1 and TRBJ2-3, with 7 positions matching TRBD2. The V and J ends lost 6 bases and 5 bases, in that order; junction bases with no gene match: 11. CDR1 is MGHDK, CDR2 SYGVNS, per germline. The CDR3 is 15 amino acids. This CDR3 reads CASSHLRGTGDTQYF. CDR3 nucleotide sequence: TGTGCCAGCAGCCATCTGCGGGGGACCGGAGATACGCAGTATTTT.

V gene TRBV6-5 combines with J gene TRBJ2-4, with 8 nucleotides matching TRBD1. Germline CDR1 is MNHEY and CDR2 is SVGAGI. The CDR3 is 13 residues long. Trimming cost V 4 bases and J 8 bases; bases outside gene matches: 4. As DNA, the CDR3 is TGTGCCAGCAGTTCCAACAGGGGGGACATTCAGTACTTC. Protein sequence: CASSSNRGDIQYF.

The table lists this clone with a count of one. The V call is TRBV28, the J call TRBJ1-2; possible D gene TRBD1, 6 bases. Germline V gene lookup returns CDR1 MDHEN and CDR2 SYDVKM. CDR3 length equals 14 residues. The V end was cut by 6 bases, the J end by 7 bases, with 18 bases between. The CDR3, as DNA: TGTGCCAGCAGCACCCTTTCGGACAGATCTGGCTACACCTTC. Translating gives CASSTLSDRSGYTF.